By share, the clone carrying this TCR beta chain ranks as medium-sized. What it recognizes is unknown. The data stem from a study of metastatic and nonmetastatic thyroid tumors. The wider study: Both malignant and benign thyroid patients supplied peripheral blood and tumor or nodule tissue samples, across which the repertoires of these patients were then compared. Study results and limitations: Patients with malignant thyroid tumors reportedly had significantly higher TCR beta diversity than those with benign nodules, in blood and tumor.

Treatment of any kind had been given to no patient before thyroid surgery. Authors' analysis steps: Researchers built a distant-metastasis classifier for papillary thyroid cancer that drew on CDR3 differences across clinicopathological groups. TCRdb reanalyzed the PCR reads via MiXCR. These V and J calls are TCRdb output, not the study's own analysis. The table lists some 8,400 clones, around a third of them singletons, with about 20% in the top ten. V was clipped by 1 base and J by 0 bases; unmatched bases: 11. Germline lookup yields CDR1 DFQATT and CDR2 SNEGSKA (reference sequence). The CDR3 is 17 amino acids.

The sample consisted of tumor tissue. The V gene is TRBV20-1, the J gene TRBJ1-2, with 7 bases matching TRBD1. This receptor was taken from a female donor with papillary thyroid cancer or a benign thyroid nodule (not recorded which). Some clones in this sample may be carry-over from other donors' samples. The CDR3 DNA is TGCAGTGCTAGAGTTCTGTCGGGACAGCAAGCTAACTATGGCTACACCTTC. As protein: CSARVLSGQQANYGYTF.